This TCR beta chain was observed in a study of T cells after posttransplantation cyclophosphamide. Whole-study results and caveats: Donor-recipient repertoire similarity was low at 1-2 months, rising over year one. TRB clonality was highly associated with recipient CMV seropositivity and reactivation. Skin or GI-infiltrating T cells shared few TRB sequences with blood.

TCRdb's copy holds only in-frame clones and misses some; the assay was immunoSEQ multiplex PCR. This table holds about 20,000 clones, 95% to 99% found once. Trimming took 1 base from V and 4 from J; bases not matched to a gene: 6. The CDR3 totals 15 residues. From germline, CDR1 is LGHNA and CDR2 YSLEER. Cells defined as naive were viable CD3+CD4+ or CD3+CD8+ and CCR7+CD45RA+CD45RO-CD95-CD27+CD28+. Points on this clone: Its antigen is still unknown.

The chain joins TRBV4-3 to TRBJ2-5; 7 nucleotides agree with TRBD2. The sample comprised naive CD4+ T cells sorted from PBMCs. This sequence originates from a man aged 40-50 years in good health, CMV-negative, and a related stem cell transplant donor. CDR3 coding DNA: TGCGCCAGCAGCCAAGGGGGCGAGCGGGGAGAGACCCAGTACTTC. It yields the protein CASSQGGERGETQYF.